This TCR beta chain was found in a study of cytomegalovirus exposure and HLA in healthy donors. Primers: 60 Vbeta forward and 13 Jbeta reverse. Generated by immunoSEQ multiplex PCR, the TCRdb table keeps only in-frame clones and is missing some. The data contain 150,000 to 200,000 clones, just under 80% of them singletons. Trimming removed 5 bases from V and 4 bases from J; junction bases left unmatched: 14. CDR1 and CDR2 from the germline V gene are SEHNR and FQNEAQ (reference sequence). The CDR3 loop spans 17 amino acids. The study's findings and limits: Overall, around 160 TCR beta chains were annotated as cytomegalovirus-associated. A highly shared variant cluster was judged a likely technical artifact. Among donors in an Asian-associated ancestry cluster, a later analysis reportedly found fewer N-insertions than the roughly 610-donor mean.

Regarding this clone: The antigen remains undetermined.

The sequenced sample consisted of PBMCs. The chain employs TRBV7-9 and TRBJ1-3; the match to TRBD1 covers 7 bases. The receptor was derived from a man aged 18 to 30 in good health and CMV-seropositive. The CDR3 spells CASSNTHGDRDGNTIYF. CDR3 nucleotides: TGTGCCAGCAGCAATACCCACGGGGACAGAGACGGAAACACCATATATTTT. Full variable domain (remainder filled in from reference TRBV7-9 and TRBJ1-3): DTGVSQNPRHKITKRGQNVTFRCDPISEHNRLYWYRQTLGQGPEFLTYFQNEAQLEKSRLLSDRFSAERPKGSFSTLEIQRTEQGDSAMYLCASSNTHGDRDGNTIYFGEGSWLTVV.